These 15 T cell receptor beta chains were all obtained from the same sample, sequenced in a study of cytomegalovirus exposure and HLA in healthy donors. The PCR contained 60 Vbeta and 13 Jbeta primers. Assay: immunoSEQ multiplex PCR; the TCRdb copy retains only in-frame clones and omits some. The sample shows 35,000 to 55,000 clones, around three quarters of them seen only once. Sequenced sample: PBMCs. These receptors came from a man aged 25 to 40 in good health and CMV-seronegative.

The table lists this clone with a few counts. The chain recombines TRBV6-5 with TRBJ1-2, with D unresolved. The CDR3 length is 16 residues. V was trimmed by 4 bases and J by 5 bases, leaving 20 bases between them. Looked up from germline, CDR1 is MNHEY and CDR2 is SVGAGI. The DNA of the CDR3 is TGTGCCAGCAGTTTAGTGTCTGCCACTGCCCCTTATGGCTACACCTTC. This gives the protein CASSLVSATAPYGYTF.

The V call is TRBV4-1, the J call TRBJ2-5; D is unclear. The germline CDR1 and CDR2 sequences are MGHRA and YSYEKL. The CDR3 is 15 residues long. The germline V and J ends were trimmed by 6 bases and 5 bases, with 19 bases remaining between them. The CDR3: CASSPDPVFAETQYF. The DNA of the CDR3 is TGCGCCAGCAGTCCCGATCCGGTTTTCGCGGAGACCCAGTACTTC.

The rearrangement uses TRBV7-8 and TRBJ1-2, with a weak D call TRBD1 (6 bases). From germline, CDR1 is SGHVS and CDR2 FQNEAQ. Deletions cut 5 bases from V and 4 bases from J, with 17 bases between. This CDR3 is built from 15 residues. This CDR3 reads CASSTQGISIYGYTF. Here the CDR3 DNA reads TGTGCCAGCAGCACACAGGGAATCTCCATCTATGGCTACACCTTC.

This clone has only a few counts. The CDR3 DNA is TGTGCCAGCACCCTGGCTAGCGGGAGTTACGAGCAGTACTTC. Protein: CASTLASGSYEQYF. The V gene is TRBV28, the J gene TRBJ2-5; the match to TRBD2 covers 10 bases. The J call is in doubt because the DNA end fits TRBJ2-7 better. The CDR3 consists of 14 residues. Germline CDR1 and CDR2: MDHEN and SYDVKM.

The chain couples TRBV7-2 to TRBJ2-3, with D possibly matching TRBD1 (6 bases). The CDR3 is 16 residues long. Trimming stripped 2 bases from V and 2 bases from J, with 14 bases between. Germline loops: CDR1 SGHTA, CDR2 FQGNSA. The CDR3 nucleotides are TGTGCCAGCAGCTTATGGAACCGGGACAACACAGATACGCAGTATTTT. This codes for CASSLWNRDNTDTQYF.

The rearrangement uses TRBV7-3 and TRBJ2-3, with TRBD2 identical over 7 bases. The V gene end was trimmed by 1 base and the J gene end by 2 bases; junction bases not matched to a gene: 9. Germline V CDR1 and CDR2: SGHTA, FQGTGA. This CDR3 spans 17 amino acids. CDR3 DNA sequence: TGTGCCAGCAGCTTAAAGGGTCCTAGCGGACACACAGATACGCAGTATTTT. Translated, it gives CASSLKGPSGHTDTQYF.

This clone occurred once. This chain links TRBV7-9 with TRBJ2-5, with 8 bases matching TRBD1. This CDR3 comprises 17 residues. J lost 1 base, V lost 1 base, and 8 bases had no gene match. The germline V gene encodes CDR1 SEHNR and CDR2 FQNEAQ (reference sequence). The CDR3 protein is CASSLGSGGLFQETQYF. DNA for the CDR3: TGTGCCAGCAGCTTAGGCTCAGGGGGCCTATTCCAAGAGACCCAGTACTTC.

The chain carries TRBV9 and TRBJ1-1; 7 bases map to TRBD1. This CDR3 has 16 residues. J lost 3 bases, V lost 7 bases, and 15 bases had no gene match. Germline CDR1 reads SGDLS; CDR2 reads YYNGEE. The DNA of the CDR3 is TGTGCCAGCGGACCAGGGGGAGGGGGACTAGACACTGAAGCTTTCTTT. This codes for CASGPGGGGLDTEAFF.

J is TRBJ2-6 and V is TRBV4-3; the D is unclear. Between the trimmed V and J ends, which lost 5 bases and 0 bases, there was a span of 8 bases. This CDR3 region has 15 residues. The germline CDR1 and CDR2 sequences are LGHNA and YSLEER. CDR3 sequence reads: CASSDWSSGANVLTF. CDR3 nucleotide sequence: TGCGCCAGCAGCGACTGGAGCTCTGGGGCCAACGTCCTGACTTTC.

The rearrangement uses TRBV7-2 and TRBJ2-1, with 8 bases aligning to TRBD2. The CDR3 runs 16 residues. With 1 base clipped from V and 2 bases from J, the junction kept 4 bases outside the gene matches. Per the germline V gene, CDR1 is SGHTA and CDR2 is FQGNSA. CDR3 sequence (DNA): TGTGCCAGCAGCTTAGTACCGGGAGGGGCCTACAATGAGCAGTTCTTC. This encodes CASSLVPGGAYNEQFF.

This clone turned up a few times. The genes are TRBV2 and TRBJ2-2; D is ambiguous. V dropped 0 bases and J dropped 2 bases, with 4 bases sitting between them. The CDR3 is 14 residues long. The germline gives CDR1 SNHLY, CDR2 FYNNEI. CDR3 protein: CASSEARNTGELFF. CDR3 DNA: TGTGCCAGCAGTGAAGCGCGCAACACCGGGGAGCTGTTTTTT.

V is TRBV18 and J is TRBJ2-7, with 15 bases matching TRBD2. CDR3 length: 17 amino acids. Germline values: CDR1 KGHSH, CDR2 LQKENI. V was clipped by 3 bases and J by 0 bases; unmatched bases: 3. CDR3 protein: CASSPGLAGGPSYEQYF. CDR3 coding DNA: TGTGCCAGCTCACCGGGACTAGCGGGAGGACCCTCCTACGAGCAGTACTTC.

The chain is built from TRBV4-2 and TRBJ1-2; a possible D gene is TRBD1 (5 bases). The germline V gene encodes CDR1 LGHNA and CDR2 YNFKEQ. V lost 1 base, J lost 3 bases, and 9 bases lay in between. The CDR3 has 14 residues. CDR3 DNA sequence: TGTGCCAGCAGCCAAGGGGAGGGGTACTATGGCTACACCTTC. Its protein is CASSQGEGYYGYTF.

The chain has TRBV28 and TRBJ2-1, with 7 bases fitting TRBD2. The CDR3 runs to 16 residues. The V segment lost 4 bases and the J segment 6 bases; nucleotides outside the gene matches: 12. Germline V lookup: CDR1 MDHEN, CDR2 SYDVKM. The CDR3 DNA follows: TGTGCCAGCAGTTCTCTCCTAGCGGCGGGTTCCAATGAGCAGTTCTTC. This sequence encodes CASSSLLAAGSNEQFF.

V gene TRBV29-1 combines with J gene TRBJ2-1, with a possible D match to TRBD1 (6 bases). Per the germline V gene, CDR1 is SQVTM and CDR2 is ANQGSEA. The CDR3 consists of 12 residues. V was trimmed by 5 bases and J by 10 bases, leaving 15 bases between them. CDR3 sequence: CSVRTESGEQFF. The CDR3, as DNA: TGCAGCGTTCGGACAGAATCAGGGGAGCAGTTCTTC.